The sequence of this T cell receptor beta chain was determined in a study of blood T cell repertoires in COVID-19. Turning to the study itself: The United States, Italy and Spain supplied acute and convalescent COVID-19 samples. In each case, the material was cDNA or gDNA derived from T cells, B-cell-depleted T cells, or PBMCs.

CDR3 length equals 14 residues. J was trimmed by 5 bases and V by 4 bases; bases with no gene match: 7. Germline CDR1 SGHDT, CDR2 YYEEEE. In the original workflow: The assay estimated nucleated cells by amplifying reference gene primers. The repertoire was sequenced with immunoSEQ multiplex PCR; TCRdb's copy has only in-frame clones and lacks some. V, J and clone size are those of that table, while D and trimming were read from the DNA. The sample includes fewer than 300,000 clones, approximately 81% of them seen just once. The clonotype was recovered from a woman under 30 with acute or convalescent COVID-19. This chain joins TRBV5-6 and TRBJ2-7; TRBD1 matches at 9 bases. The sequenced material came from peripheral blood. For the CDR3, the DNA is TGTGCCAGCAGCCGGACAGGGGAAGGAGACGAGCAGTACTTC. It translates to CASSRTGEGDEQYF.